Below, 15 T cell receptor beta chains from the same sample are listed, as sequenced in a study of blood T cell repertoires in COVID-19. Using immunoSEQ multiplex PCR, the repertoire was profiled, and TCRdb retains in-frame clones only, with some absent. The sample includes fewer than 300,000 clones, roughly 85% of them seen just once. Sequencing used peripheral blood. The receptor set was obtained from a woman aged 45 to 65 who had recovered from COVID-19.

The chain is built from TRBV11-1 and TRBJ2-1, with D maybe TRBD1 (6 bases). Germline lookup yields CDR1 SGHAT and CDR2 FQDESV (reference sequence). Trimming removed 2 bases at V and 9 bases at J, with 8 bases between. The CDR3 extends over 12 amino acids. In DNA, the CDR3 is TGTGCCAGCAGCTTACAGGGGACTGAGCAGTTCTTC. This gives the protein CASSLQGTEQFF.

The chain employs TRBV5-4 and TRBJ1-4; the D gene is possibly TRBD1 (6 bases). The CDR3 runs 16 residues. Trimming pared 4 bases from V and 7 bases from J, leaving 20 bases between. Germline V lookup: CDR1 SGHNT, CDR2 YYREEE (reference sequence). CDR3 DNA: TGTGCCAGCAGCCTTAGGGACACCAAAGGTAGTGAAAAACTGTTTTTT. Translating gives CASSLRDTKGSEKLFF.

This clone was seen a handful of times. The rearrangement uses TRBV5-1 and TRBJ2-1; TRBD2 matches at 7 bases. CDR1 and CDR2 from the germline V gene are SGHRS and YFSETQ. This CDR3 is 15 amino acids long. The ends lost 4 bases at V and 3 bases at J; junction bases unmatched: 7. In nucleotides, the CDR3 is TGCGCCAGCAGCCGCGATAGCGGGCGCTACAATGAGCAGTTCTTC. This codes for CASSRDSGRYNEQFF.

The rearrangement joins TRBV19 to TRBJ2-1; a possible D gene is TRBD2 (6 bases). V lost 6 bases and J 6 bases, leaving 21 bases between the germline ends. Germline V gives CDR1 LNHDA, CDR2 SQIVND (reference sequence). This CDR3 region has 16 residues. As DNA, the CDR3 is TGTGCCAGTAGCCTCACCGGGACCGGGGGATCCAATGAGCAGTTCTTC. It encodes CASSLTGTGGSNEQFF.

The CDR3 sequence: CASSSDISYEQYF. The DNA of the CDR3 is TGTGCCAGCAGTTCGGACATCTCCTACGAGCAGTACTTC. V usage is TRBV12-3 or TRBV12-4 and J usage is TRBJ2-7; tentative D call: TRBD1 (5 bases). The CDR3 covers 13 residues. With 4 bases removed from V and 0 bases from J, the gap between germline ends came to 7 bases.

The CDR3, as DNA: TGTGCCAGCAGTGAAGCCACAGGGCCTTTGTACTTC. Its translation is CASSEATGPLYF. This chain uses TRBV6-1 with TRBJ2-7; tentative D call: TRBD1 (6 bases). Germline CDR1 and CDR2: MNHNS and SASEGT. The CDR3 length is 12 residues. Trimming shortened V by 0 bases and J by 12 bases, and 12 bases separated the two germline ends.

This chain connects TRBV4-1 to TRBJ2-1; TRBD1 matches 8 bases. This CDR3 contains 14 residues. CDR1 is MGHRA, CDR2 YSYEKL, per germline. With V trimmed by 4 bases and J by 10 bases, 9 bases remained unmatched. The CDR3, as DNA: TGCGCCAGCAGCCCTCCGACAGGGGCGATAGAGCAGTTCTTC. Translation: CASSPPTGAIEQFF.

The rearrangement links TRBV27 to TRBJ2-3; 7 nucleotides agree with TRBD1. The trim removed 5 bases at V and 5 bases at J, leaving 10 bases unmatched. CDR1 is MNHEY, CDR2 SMNVEV, per germline (reference sequence). The length of the CDR3 is 15 residues. The CDR3 DNA is TGTGCCAGCAGTACCACGACAGGGTTAGGAGATACGCAGTATTTT. It codes for CASSTTTGLGDTQYF.

For this clone: Possible read error: a much larger clone is one base away. The V and J genes are TRBV7-2 and TRBJ1-6; D is possibly TRBD1 (6 bases). V gave up 1 base and J gave up 5 bases, with 12 bases separating them. Germline CDR1 and CDR2: SGHTA and FQGNSA. The CDR3 covers 16 residues. The CDR3 region has the DNA TGTGCCAGCAGCTTAGTGGGGGGGGCAAATAATTCACCCCTCCACTTT. Translated: CASSLVGGANNSPLHF.

The genes are TRBV9 and TRBJ2-3, with a tentative D call TRBD1 (6 bases). The ends were cut back, 3 bases at V and 6 bases at J, with 14 bases in the middle. The V gene's germline CDR1 is SGDLS and CDR2 YYNGEE. This CDR3 contains 14 residues. As DNA, the CDR3 is TGTGCCAGCAGCGACAGGGTGGGTCGCGATACGCAGTATTTT. Residues: CASSDRVGRDTQYF.

J is TRBJ2-7 and V is TRBV27; 8 bases align to TRBD1. The CDR3 is 14 amino acids. Per germline, CDR1 MNHEY and CDR2 SMNVEV (reference sequence). The V and J ends lost 2 bases and 4 bases, in that order; junction bases with no gene match: 4. The CDR3 DNA is TGTGCCAGCAGTTTACAGGGGGCGGGATACGAGCAGTACTTC. Translated, it gives CASSLQGAGYEQYF.

The V gene is TRBV4-3, the J gene TRBJ2-7; TRBD2 matches 11 bases. J gave up 4 bases and V 0 bases, and 2 bases lay outside the gene matches. Germline CDR1 is LGHNA and CDR2 is YSLEER. This CDR3 comprises 15 residues. Written as DNA, the CDR3 is TGCGCCAGCAGCCAAGAAGTAGCGGGGGGGTACGAGCAGTACTTC. Protein: CASSQEVAGGYEQYF.

The rearrangement links TRBV4-1 to TRBJ1-2, with 7 bases lining up with TRBD1. The germline V gene has CDR1 MGHRA and CDR2 YSYEKL. This CDR3 comprises 15 residues. V lost 4 bases to trimming and J lost 3 bases; unmatched junction nucleotides: 8. CDR3 sequence reads: CASSRSGGGDYGYTF. CDR3 bases: TGCGCCAGCAGCCGAAGTGGAGGGGGCGACTATGGCTACACCTTC.

This chain uses TRBV28 with TRBJ2-7; no firm D call. CDR1 is MDHEN and CDR2 is SYDVKM in the germline V gene. This CDR3 contains 15 residues. Trimming cost V 3 bases and J 0 bases, with 12 bases left between them. CDR3 in amino acids: CASSFSGQSSYEQYF. The CDR3 nucleotides are TGTGCCAGCAGTTTCAGTGGCCAAAGCTCCTACGAGCAGTACTTC.

The rearrangement links TRBV5-5 to TRBJ2-7; D is uncertain. CDR3 length: 13 residues. Germline CDR1 reads SGHKS; CDR2 reads YYEKEE (reference sequence). V shed 4 bases and J shed 0 bases, with 8 bases lying between them. The CDR3 DNA reads as TGTGCCAGCAGCCCAGGTGTCTCCTACGAGCAGTACTTC. This encodes CASSPGVSYEQYF.